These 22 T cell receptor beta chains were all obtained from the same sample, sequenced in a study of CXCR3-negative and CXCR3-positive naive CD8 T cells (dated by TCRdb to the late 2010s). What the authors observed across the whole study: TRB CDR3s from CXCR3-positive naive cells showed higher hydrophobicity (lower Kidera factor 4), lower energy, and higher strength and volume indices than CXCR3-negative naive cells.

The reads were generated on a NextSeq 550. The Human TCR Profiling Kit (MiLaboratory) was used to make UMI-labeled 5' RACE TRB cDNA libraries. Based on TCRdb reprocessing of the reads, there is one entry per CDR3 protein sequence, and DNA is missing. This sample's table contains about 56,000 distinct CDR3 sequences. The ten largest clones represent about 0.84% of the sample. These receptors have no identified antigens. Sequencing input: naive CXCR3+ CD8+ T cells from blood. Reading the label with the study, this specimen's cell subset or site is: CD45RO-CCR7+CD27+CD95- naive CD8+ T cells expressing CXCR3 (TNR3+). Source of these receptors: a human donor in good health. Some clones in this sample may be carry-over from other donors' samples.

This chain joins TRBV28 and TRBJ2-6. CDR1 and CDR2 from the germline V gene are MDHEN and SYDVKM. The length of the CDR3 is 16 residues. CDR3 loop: CASDADEAAGANVLTF.

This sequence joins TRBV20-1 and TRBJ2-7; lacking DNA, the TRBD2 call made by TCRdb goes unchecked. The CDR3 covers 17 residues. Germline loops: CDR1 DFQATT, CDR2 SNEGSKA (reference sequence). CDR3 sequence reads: CSASNLAGARVPHEQYF.

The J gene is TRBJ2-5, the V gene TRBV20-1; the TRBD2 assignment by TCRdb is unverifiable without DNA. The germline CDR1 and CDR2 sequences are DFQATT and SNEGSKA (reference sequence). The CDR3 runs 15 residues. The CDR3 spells CSAIPSDYRAETQYF.

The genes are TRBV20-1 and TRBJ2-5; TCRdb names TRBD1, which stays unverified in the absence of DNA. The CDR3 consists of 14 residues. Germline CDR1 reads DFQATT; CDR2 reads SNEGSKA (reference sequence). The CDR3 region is CSARDLGSGETQYF.

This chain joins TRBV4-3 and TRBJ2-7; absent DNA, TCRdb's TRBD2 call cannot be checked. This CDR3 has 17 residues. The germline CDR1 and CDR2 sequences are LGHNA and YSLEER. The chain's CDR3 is CASSQESVSLVHAEQYF.

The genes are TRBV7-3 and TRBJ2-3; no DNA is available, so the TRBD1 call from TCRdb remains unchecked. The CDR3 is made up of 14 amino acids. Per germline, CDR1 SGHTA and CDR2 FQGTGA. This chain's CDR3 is CASSSGQGTNTQYF.

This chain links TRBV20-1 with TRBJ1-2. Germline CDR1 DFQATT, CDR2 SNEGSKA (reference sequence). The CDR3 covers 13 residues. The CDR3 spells CSASVLFDYGYTF.

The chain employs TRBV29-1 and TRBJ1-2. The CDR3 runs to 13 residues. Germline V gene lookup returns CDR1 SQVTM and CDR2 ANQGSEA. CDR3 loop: CSVRGVDYGGYTF.

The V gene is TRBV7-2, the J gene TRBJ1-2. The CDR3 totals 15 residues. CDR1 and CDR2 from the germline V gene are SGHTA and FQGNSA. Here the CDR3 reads CASSPSGYEYYGYTF.

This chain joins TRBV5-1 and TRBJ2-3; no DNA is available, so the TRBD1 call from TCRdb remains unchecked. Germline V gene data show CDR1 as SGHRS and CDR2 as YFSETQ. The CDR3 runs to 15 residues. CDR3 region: CASSLGKGAEDTQYF.

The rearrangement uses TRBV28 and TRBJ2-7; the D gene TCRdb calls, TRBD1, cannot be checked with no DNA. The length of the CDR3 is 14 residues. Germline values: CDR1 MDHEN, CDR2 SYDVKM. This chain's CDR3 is CASSLPPLGYEQYF.

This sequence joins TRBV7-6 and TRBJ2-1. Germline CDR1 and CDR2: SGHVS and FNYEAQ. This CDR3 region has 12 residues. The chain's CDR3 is CASRDGYNEQFF.

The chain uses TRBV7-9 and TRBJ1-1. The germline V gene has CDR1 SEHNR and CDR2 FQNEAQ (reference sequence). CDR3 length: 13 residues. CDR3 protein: CASSFGRNTEAFF.

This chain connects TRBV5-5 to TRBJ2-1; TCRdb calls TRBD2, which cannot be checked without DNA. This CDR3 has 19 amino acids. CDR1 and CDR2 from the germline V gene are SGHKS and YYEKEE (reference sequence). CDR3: CASSWRLAGDPGPYNEQFF. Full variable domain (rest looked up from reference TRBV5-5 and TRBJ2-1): DAGVTQSPTHLIKTRGQQVTLRCSPISGHKSVSWYQQVLGQGPQFIFQYYEKEERGRGNFPDRFSARQFPNYSSELNVNALLLGDSALYLCASSWRLAGDPGPYNEQFFGPGTRLTVL.

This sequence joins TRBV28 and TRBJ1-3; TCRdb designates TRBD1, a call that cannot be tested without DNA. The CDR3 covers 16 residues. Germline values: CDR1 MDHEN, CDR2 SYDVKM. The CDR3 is CASHRQGTQAGDTIYF.

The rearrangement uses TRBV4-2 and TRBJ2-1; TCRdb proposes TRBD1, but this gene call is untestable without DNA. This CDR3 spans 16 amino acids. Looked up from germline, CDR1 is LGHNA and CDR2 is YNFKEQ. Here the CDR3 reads CASSGVDRVVVNEQFF.

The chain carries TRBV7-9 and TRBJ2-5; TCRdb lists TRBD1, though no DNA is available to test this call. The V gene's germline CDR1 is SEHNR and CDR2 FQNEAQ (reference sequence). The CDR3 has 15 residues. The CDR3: CASSGRDRERETQYF. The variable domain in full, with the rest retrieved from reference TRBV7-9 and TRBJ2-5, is DTGVSQNPRHKITKRGQNVTFRCDPISEHNRLYWYRQTLGQGPEFLTYFQNEAQLEKSRLLSDRFSAERPKGSFSTLEIQRTEQGDSAMYLCASSGRDRERETQYFGPGTRLLVL.

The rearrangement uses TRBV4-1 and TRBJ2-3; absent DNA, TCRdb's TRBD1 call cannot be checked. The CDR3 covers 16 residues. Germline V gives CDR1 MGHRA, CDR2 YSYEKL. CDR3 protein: CASSQESGVSTDTQYF.

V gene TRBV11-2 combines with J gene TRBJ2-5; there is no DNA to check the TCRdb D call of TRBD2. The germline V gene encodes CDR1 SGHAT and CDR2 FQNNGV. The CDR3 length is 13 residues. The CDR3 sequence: CASSLWEEETQYF.

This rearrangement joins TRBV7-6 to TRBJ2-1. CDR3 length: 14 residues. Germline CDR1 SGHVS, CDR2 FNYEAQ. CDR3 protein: CASSFSGGLNEQFF.

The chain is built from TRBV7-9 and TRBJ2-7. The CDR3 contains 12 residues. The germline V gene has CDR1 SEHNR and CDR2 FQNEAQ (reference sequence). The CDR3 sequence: CASSLLIYEQYF.

The CDR3 sequence: CASSSGGKGTYEQYF. The chain has TRBV27 and TRBJ2-7; with no DNA, the TCRdb D assignment of TRBD1 cannot be verified. Per the germline V gene, CDR1 is MNHEY and CDR2 is SMNVEV (reference sequence). This CDR3 contains 15 residues.